The T cell receptor beta chain described here comes from a study of blood T cell repertoires in COVID-19. Study background: T cells, B-cell-depleted T cells, or PBMCs provided the cDNA or gDNA that served as material.

Trimming cost V 0 bases and J 7 bases; bases outside gene matches: 11. The germline V gene has CDR1 LGHNA and CDR2 YNFKEQ. The CDR3 consists of 17 residues. Only in-frame clones appear in the TCRdb table, and some are missing; sequencing was by immunoSEQ multiplex PCR. The sample has approximately 320,000 clones; 65% to 90% are singletons. Sequenced sample: peripheral blood. This chain uses TRBV4-2 with TRBJ2-1, with 8 positions matching TRBD2. This receptor was obtained from a human donor in a cohort sampled during active COVID-19. The CDR3 spells CASSQDLAGGEFNEQFF. CDR3 in DNA: TGTGCCAGCAGCCAAGATCTTGCGGGGGGTGAGTTTAATGAGCAGTTCTTC.